These 11 T cell receptor beta chains originate from one sample sequenced in a study of T cell repertoires in cytomegalovirus infection. TCRdb recomputed calls from the reads with MiXCR, one row per CDR3 protein. The repertoire holds hundreds of thousands of distinct CDR3 sequences, with 9.6% as singletons. Specimen: PBMCs. The receptors here all came from a human donor in good health (CMV status not recorded). Some clones in this sample may be carry-over from other donors' samples.

This clonotype was picked up many times. The chain employs TRBV6-5 and TRBJ2-3; the match to TRBD1 covers 7 bases. The germline V gene encodes CDR1 MNHEY and CDR2 SVGAGI. With 2 bases clipped from V and 0 bases from J, the junction kept 5 bases outside the gene matches. The CDR3 spans 16 residues. CDR3 sequence: CASSYQAGGSTDTQYF. CDR3 DNA sequence: TGTGCCAGCAGTTACCAGGCAGGGGGAAGCACAGATACGCAGTATTTT.

The chain carries TRBV9 and TRBJ1-5; 9 positions match TRBD1. CDR3 length: 15 residues. Trimming at V came to 4 bases and at J to 5 bases, leaving 7 bases not matched to a gene. Germline CDR1 is SGDLS and CDR2 is YYNGEE. The CDR3 DNA reads as TGTGCCAGCAGCCCGGGACAGGGAGGCCATCAGCCCCAGCATTTT. Translated, it gives CASSPGQGGHQPQHF.

The gene calls are TRBV3-1 and TRBJ2-5, with 8 nucleotides matching TRBD2. This CDR3 is 13 amino acids long. Germline V CDR1 and CDR2: LGHDT, YNNKEL (reference sequence). The J segment lost 6 bases and the V segment lost 3 bases, leaving 3 bases of the junction unmatched. Here the CDR3 DNA reads TGTGCCAGCAGCCAGGGACTAGGGCAGACCCAGTACTTC. Translated: CASSQGLGQTQYF.

This clonotype occurred a few times. The chain combines TRBV28 with TRBJ1-1, with 7 bases matching TRBD1. V lost 6 bases, J lost 0 bases, and 4 bases stayed unmatched. Germline values: CDR1 MDHEN, CDR2 SYDVKM. This CDR3 contains 14 residues. The CDR3 loop reads CASRRTGLNTEAFF. CDR3 sequence (DNA): TGTGCCAGCAGAAGGACAGGCTTGAACACTGAAGCTTTCTTT.

Ten or more counts support this clonotype. The J gene is TRBJ1-3, the V gene TRBV28; 7 nucleotides line up with TRBD1. The CDR3 runs 12 residues. CDR1 is MDHEN, CDR2 SYDVKM, per germline. After removal of 7 bases from V and 7 bases from J, the junction contained 4 bases not matched to a gene. CDR3 nucleotide sequence: TGTGCCAGCACCTCGACAGGGAACACCATATATTTT. Protein product: CASTSTGNTIYF.

This clonotype was seen repeatedly, ten times or more. This chain links TRBV5-1 with TRBJ1-3; possible D gene TRBD1, 5 bases. Germline V gives CDR1 SGHRS, CDR2 YFSETQ. The length of the CDR3 is 16 residues. V was pared by 2 bases and J by 0 bases, with 12 bases between. The CDR3 DNA reads TGCGCCAGCAGCTTAGGGGACGGCAACTCTGGAAACACCATATATTTT. Amino acid sequence: CASSLGDGNSGNTIYF.

There are a few counts of this clonotype. The chain combines TRBV29-1 with TRBJ2-5; no reliable D call. The V end was cut by 1 base, the J end by 4 bases, with 10 bases between. The CDR3 extends over 13 amino acids. The germline V gene has CDR1 SQVTM and CDR2 ANQGSEA. CDR3 sequence (DNA): TGCAGCGTTGAAGGAGAAGGCCCAGAGACCCAGTACTTC. Residues: CSVEGEGPETQYF.

The genes are TRBV6-2 or TRBV6-3 and TRBJ1-3; D unresolved. Trimming left V 2 bases short and J 3 bases short, with 20 bases between. Germline V gene sequence: CDR1 MNHEY, CDR2 SVGEGT. The CDR3 is made up of 18 amino acids. CDR3 DNA sequence: TGTGCCAGCAGTTACGCGGGAAGGAGTCGGCCCTTTGGAAACACCATATATTTT. It yields the protein CASSYAGRSRPFGNTIYF.

The DNA for the CDR3 is TGCAGTGCTAGAGATAAAGGCGAACAGGGGACCCGCTACGAGCAGTACTTC. It is translated as CSARDKGEQGTRYEQYF. The genes are TRBV20-1 and TRBJ2-7; 7 bases line up with TRBD1. The CDR3 length is 17 residues. Unmatched junction bases numbered 14, after V lost 0 bases and J lost 3 bases. Per the germline V gene, CDR1 is DFQATT and CDR2 is SNEGSKA (reference sequence).

This clonotype was counted many times. CDR3 loop: CASTKTGPQETQYF. CDR3 bases: TGTGCCAGCACCAAGACAGGCCCACAAGAGACCCAGTACTTC. This chain uses TRBV5-8 with TRBJ2-5; maybe TRBD1 (6 bases). The V gene lost 6 bases and the J gene lost 2 bases, with 14 bases spanning the gap. Germline V CDR1 and CDR2: SGHTS, YDEGEE. The CDR3 runs 14 residues. Drawing the rest from reference TRBV5-8 and TRBJ2-5, the complete variable domain is EAGVTQSPTHLIKTRGQQATLRCSPISGHTSVYWYQQALGLGLQFLLWYDEGEERNRGNFPPRFSGRQFPNYSSELNVNALELEDSALYLCASTKTGPQETQYFGPGTRLLVL.

This clonotype was observed many times. This chain connects TRBV11-2 to TRBJ2-2; D gene ambiguous. CDR3 length: 13 amino acids. V lost 0 bases to trimming and J lost 4 bases, with 3 bases between them. The germline gives CDR1 SGHAT, CDR2 FQNNGV. The CDR3 bases are TGTGCCAGCAGCTTAGACCGCACCGGGGAGCTGTTTTTT. It codes for CASSLDRTGELFF.